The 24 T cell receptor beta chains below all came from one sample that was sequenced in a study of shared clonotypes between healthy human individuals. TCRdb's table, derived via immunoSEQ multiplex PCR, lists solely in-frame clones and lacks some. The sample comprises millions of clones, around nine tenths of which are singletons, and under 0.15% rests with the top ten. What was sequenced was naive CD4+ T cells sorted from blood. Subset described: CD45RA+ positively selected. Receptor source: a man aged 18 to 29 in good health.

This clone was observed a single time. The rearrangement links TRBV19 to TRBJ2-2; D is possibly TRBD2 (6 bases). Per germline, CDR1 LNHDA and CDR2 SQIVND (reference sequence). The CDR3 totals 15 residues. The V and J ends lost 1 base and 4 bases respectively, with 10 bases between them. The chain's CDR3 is CASSIGTMGTGELFF. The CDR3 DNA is TGTGCCAGTAGTATAGGGACTATGGGCACCGGGGAGCTGTTTTTT. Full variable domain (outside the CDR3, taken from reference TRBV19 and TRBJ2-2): DGGITQSPKYLFRKEGQNVTLSCEQNLNHDAMYWYRQDPGQGLRLIYYSQIVNDFQKGDIAEGYSVSREKKESFPLTVTSAQKNPTAFYLCASSIGTMGTGELFFGEGSRLTVL.

CDR3 loop: CAISDSGGPSEKLFF. The CDR3 DNA reads as TGTGCCATCAGTGATTCGGGAGGGCCTTCTGAAAAACTGTTTTTT. This sequence joins TRBV10-3 and TRBJ1-4; no clear D gene. Germline loops: CDR1 ENHRY, CDR2 SYGVKD. This CDR3 is built from 15 residues. The V end was cut by 3 bases, the J end by 7 bases, with 15 bases between.

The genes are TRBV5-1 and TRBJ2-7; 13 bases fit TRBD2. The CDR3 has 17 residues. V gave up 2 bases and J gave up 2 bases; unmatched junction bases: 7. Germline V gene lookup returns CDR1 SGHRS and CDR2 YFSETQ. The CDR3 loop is CASSLWTSGGLTYEQYF. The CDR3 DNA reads TGCGCCAGCAGCTTATGGACTAGCGGGGGACTTACCTACGAGCAGTACTTC.

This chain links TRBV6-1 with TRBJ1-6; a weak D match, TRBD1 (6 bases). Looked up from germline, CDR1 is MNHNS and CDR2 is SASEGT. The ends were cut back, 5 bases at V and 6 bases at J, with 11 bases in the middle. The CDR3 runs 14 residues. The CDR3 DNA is TGTGCCAGCAGTTCCCGGGACACTAATTCACCCCTCCACTTT. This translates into CASSSRDTNSPLHF.

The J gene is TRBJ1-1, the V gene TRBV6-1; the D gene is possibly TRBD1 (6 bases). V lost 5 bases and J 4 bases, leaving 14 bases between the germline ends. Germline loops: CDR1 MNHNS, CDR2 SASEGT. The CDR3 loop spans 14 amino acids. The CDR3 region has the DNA TGTGCCAGCAGTCGACAGGCTGGGAGCACTGAAGCTTTCTTT. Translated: CASSRQAGSTEAFF.

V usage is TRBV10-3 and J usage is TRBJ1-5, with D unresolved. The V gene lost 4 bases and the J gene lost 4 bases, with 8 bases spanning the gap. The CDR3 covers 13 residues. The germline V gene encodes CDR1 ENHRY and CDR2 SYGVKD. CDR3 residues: CAISAGDNQPQHF. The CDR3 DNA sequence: TGTGCCATCAGTGCCGGAGATAATCAGCCCCAGCATTTT.

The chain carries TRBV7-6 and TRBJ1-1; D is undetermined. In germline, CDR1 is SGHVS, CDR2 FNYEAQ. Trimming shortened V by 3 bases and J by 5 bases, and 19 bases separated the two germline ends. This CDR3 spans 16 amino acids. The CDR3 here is CASSFDPSVGITEAFF. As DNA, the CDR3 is TGTGCCAGCAGCTTCGACCCATCTGTGGGGATTACTGAAGCTTTCTTT.

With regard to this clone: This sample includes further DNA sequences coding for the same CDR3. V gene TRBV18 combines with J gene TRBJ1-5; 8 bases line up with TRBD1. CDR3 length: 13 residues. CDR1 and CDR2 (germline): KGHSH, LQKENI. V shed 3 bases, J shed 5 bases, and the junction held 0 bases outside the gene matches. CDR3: CASSPTGDQPQHF. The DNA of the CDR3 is TGTGCCAGCTCACCGACAGGGGATCAGCCCCAGCATTTT.

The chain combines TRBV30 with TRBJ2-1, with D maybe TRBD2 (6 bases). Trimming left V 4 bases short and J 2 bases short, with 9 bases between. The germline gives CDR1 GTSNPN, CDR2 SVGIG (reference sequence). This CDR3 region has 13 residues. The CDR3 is CAWKAGTYNEQFF. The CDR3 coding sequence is TGTGCCTGGAAGGCGGGAACCTACAATGAGCAGTTCTTC.

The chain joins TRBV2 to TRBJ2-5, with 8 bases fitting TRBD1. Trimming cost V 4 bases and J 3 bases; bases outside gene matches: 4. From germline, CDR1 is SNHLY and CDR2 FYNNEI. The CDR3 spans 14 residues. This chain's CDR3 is CASSGGQVKETQYF. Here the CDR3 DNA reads TGTGCCAGCAGTGGGGGACAGGTAAAAGAGACCCAGTACTTC.

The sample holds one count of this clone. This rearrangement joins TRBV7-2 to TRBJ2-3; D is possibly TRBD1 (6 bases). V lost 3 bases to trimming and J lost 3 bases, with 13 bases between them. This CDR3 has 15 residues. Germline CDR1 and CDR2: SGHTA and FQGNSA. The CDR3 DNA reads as TGTGCCAGCAGCTTTAACAGGGTAGGGACAGATACGCAGTATTTT. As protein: CASSFNRVGTDTQYF.

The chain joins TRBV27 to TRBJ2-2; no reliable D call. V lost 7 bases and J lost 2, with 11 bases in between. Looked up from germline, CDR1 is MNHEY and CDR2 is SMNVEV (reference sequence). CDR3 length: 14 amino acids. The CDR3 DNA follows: TGTGCCAGCACCTCTCGCCCTAACACCGGGGAGCTGTTTTTT. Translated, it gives CASTSRPNTGELFF.

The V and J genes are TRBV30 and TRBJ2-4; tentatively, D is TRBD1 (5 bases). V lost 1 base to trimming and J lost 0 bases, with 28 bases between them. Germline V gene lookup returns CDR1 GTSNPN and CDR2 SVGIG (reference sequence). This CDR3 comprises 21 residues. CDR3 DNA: TGTGCCTGGAGTGCGCTCCGAACTACAGGTGCTACTATCTCAGCCAAAAACATTCAGTACTTC. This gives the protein CAWSALRTTGATISAKNIQYF.

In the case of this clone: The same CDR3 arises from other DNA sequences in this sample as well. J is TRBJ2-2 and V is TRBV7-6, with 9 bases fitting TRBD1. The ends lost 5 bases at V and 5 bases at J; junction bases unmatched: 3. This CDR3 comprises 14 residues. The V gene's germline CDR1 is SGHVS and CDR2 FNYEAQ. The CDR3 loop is CASSLGTGTGELFF. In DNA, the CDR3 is TGTGCCAGCAGCCTCGGGACAGGGACCGGGGAGCTGTTTTTT.

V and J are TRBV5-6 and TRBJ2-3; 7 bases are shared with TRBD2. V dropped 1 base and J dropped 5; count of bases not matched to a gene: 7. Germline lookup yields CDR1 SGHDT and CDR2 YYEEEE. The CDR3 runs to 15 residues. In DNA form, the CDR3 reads TGTGCCAGCAGCTTGAGGCGGGGGATGGAAGATACGCAGTATTTT. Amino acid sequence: CASSLRRGMEDTQYF.

The CDR3 DNA is TGTGCCAGCAGCCCGTCAGTTTCTAACTATGGCTACACCTTC. As protein: CASSPSVSNYGYTF. The chain recombines TRBV7-6 with TRBJ1-2; D unresolved. The germline V gene encodes CDR1 SGHVS and CDR2 FNYEAQ. The V gene lost 5 bases and the J gene lost 0 bases, with 10 bases spanning the gap. This CDR3 spans 14 amino acids.

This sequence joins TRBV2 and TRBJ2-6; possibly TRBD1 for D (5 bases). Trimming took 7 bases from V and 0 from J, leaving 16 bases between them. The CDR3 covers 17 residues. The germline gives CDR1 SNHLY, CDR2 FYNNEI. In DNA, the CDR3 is TGTGCCAGCAAAGGGGCAGGGCTGAGCTCTGGGGCCAACGTCCTGACTTTC. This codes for CASKGAGLSSGANVLTF.

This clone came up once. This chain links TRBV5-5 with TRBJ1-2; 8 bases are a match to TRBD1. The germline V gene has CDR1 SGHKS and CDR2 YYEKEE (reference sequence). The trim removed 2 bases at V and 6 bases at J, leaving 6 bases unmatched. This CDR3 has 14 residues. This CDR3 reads CASSFLQGAHGYTF. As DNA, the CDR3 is TGTGCCAGCAGCTTCCTCCAGGGGGCGCATGGCTACACCTTC.

The DNA for the CDR3 is TGTGCCTGTCGGACAGGGTGGAACACCGGGGAGCTGTTTTTT. The encoded protein is CACRTGWNTGELFF. The chain is built from TRBV30 and TRBJ2-2; 8 positions agree with TRBD1. The germline V gene encodes CDR1 GTSNPN and CDR2 SVGIG (reference sequence). The CDR3 covers 14 residues. With V trimmed by 6 bases and J by 1 base, 4 bases remained unmatched. The full variable domain, rest sourced from reference TRBV30 and TRBJ2-2, is SQTIHQWPATLVQPVGSPLSLECTVEGTSNPNLYWYRQAAGRGLQLLFYSVGIGQISSEVPQNLSASRPQDRQFILSSKKLLLSDSGFYLCACRTGWNTGELFFGEGSRLTVL.

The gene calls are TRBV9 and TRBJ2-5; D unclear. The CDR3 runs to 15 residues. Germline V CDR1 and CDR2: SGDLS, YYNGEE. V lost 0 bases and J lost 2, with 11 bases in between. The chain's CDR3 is CASSVGWVGQETQYF. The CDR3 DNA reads TGTGCCAGCAGCGTAGGGTGGGTAGGTCAAGAGACCCAGTACTTC.

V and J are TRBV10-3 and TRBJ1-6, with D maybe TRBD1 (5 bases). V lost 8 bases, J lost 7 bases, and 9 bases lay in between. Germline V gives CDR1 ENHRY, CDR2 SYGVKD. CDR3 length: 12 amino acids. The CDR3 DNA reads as TGTGCCATCGGGACTCTGAATTCACCCCTCCACTTT. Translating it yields CAIGTLNSPLHF.

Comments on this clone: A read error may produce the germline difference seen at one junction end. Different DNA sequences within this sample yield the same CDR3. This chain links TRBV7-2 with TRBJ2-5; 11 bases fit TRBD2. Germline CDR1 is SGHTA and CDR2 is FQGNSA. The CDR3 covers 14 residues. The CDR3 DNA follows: TGCGCCAGCAGCTTCGGACTAGCGGGAGAGACCCAGTACTTC. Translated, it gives CASSFGLAGETQYF.

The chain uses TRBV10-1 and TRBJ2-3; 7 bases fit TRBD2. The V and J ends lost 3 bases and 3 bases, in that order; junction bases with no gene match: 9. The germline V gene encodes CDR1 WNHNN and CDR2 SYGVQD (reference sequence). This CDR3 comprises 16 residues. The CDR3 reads CASSDDPAAGTDTQYF. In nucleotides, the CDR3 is TGCGCCAGCAGTGATGATCCAGCAGCGGGGACAGATACGCAGTATTTT.

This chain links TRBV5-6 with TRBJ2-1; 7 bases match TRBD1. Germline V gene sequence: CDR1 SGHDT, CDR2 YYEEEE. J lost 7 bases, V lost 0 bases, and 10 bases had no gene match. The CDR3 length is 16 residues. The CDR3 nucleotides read TGTGCCAGCAGCTTGGGGCAGGGGGAAATATGGAATGAGCAGTTCTTC. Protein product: CASSLGQGEIWNEQFF. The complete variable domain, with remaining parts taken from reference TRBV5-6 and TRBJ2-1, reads DAGVTQSPTHLIKTRGQQVTLRCSPKSGHDTVSWYQQALGQGPQFIFQYYEEEERQRGNFPDRFSGHQFPNYSSELNVNALLLGDSALYLCASSLGQGEIWNEQFFGPGTRLTVL.